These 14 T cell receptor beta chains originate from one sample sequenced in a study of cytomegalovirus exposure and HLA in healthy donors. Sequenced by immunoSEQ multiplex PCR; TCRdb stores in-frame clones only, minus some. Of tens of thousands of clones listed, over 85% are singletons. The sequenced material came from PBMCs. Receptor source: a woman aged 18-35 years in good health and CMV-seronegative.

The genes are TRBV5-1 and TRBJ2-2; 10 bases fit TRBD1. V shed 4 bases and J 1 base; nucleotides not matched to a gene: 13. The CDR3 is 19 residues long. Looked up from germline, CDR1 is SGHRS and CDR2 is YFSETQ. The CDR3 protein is CASSVRSQTGGRNTGELFF. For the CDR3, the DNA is TGCGCCAGCAGCGTCCGATCCCAGACAGGGGGCAGGAACACCGGGGAGCTGTTTTTT.

The CDR3 spells CASSQDVSRGIEFF. The CDR3 nucleotides are TGCGCCAGCAGCCAAGACGTTAGTAGGGGTATCGAATTCTTT. The genes are TRBV4-1 and TRBJ1-1; the D gene is possibly TRBD1 (5 bases). The CDR3 consists of 14 residues. Trimming pared 0 bases from V and 14 bases from J, leaving 19 bases between. From germline, CDR1 is MGHRA and CDR2 YSYEKL.

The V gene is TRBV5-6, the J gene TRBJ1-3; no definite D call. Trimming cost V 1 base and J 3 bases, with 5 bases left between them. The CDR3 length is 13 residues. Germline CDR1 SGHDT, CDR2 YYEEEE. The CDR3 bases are TGTGCCAGCAGCTTGTCCGGTGGAAACACCATATATTTT. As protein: CASSLSGGNTIYF.

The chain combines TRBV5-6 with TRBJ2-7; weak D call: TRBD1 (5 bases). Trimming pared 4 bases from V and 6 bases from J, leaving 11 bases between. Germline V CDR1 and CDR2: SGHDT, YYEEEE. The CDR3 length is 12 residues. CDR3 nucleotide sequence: TGTGCCAGCAGCAAGGACATGATCGAGCAGTACTTC. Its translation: CASSKDMIEQYF. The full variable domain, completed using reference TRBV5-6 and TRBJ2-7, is DAGVTQSPTHLIKTRGQQVTLRCSPKSGHDTVSWYQQALGQGPQFIFQYYEEEERQRGNFPDRFSGHQFPNYSSELNVNALLLGDSALYLCASSKDMIEQYFGPGTRLTVT.

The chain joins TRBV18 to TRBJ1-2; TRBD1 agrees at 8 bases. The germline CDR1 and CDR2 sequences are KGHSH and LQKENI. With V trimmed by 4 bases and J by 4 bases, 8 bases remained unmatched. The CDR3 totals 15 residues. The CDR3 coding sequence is TGTGCCAGCTCACGCGCAGGGGGCGCCTTCTATGGCTACACCTTC. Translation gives CASSRAGGAFYGYTF.

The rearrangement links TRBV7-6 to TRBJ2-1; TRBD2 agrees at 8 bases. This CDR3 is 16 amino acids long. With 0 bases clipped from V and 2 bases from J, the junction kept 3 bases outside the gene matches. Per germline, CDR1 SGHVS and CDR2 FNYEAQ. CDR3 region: CASSLAGGVAYNEQFF. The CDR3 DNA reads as TGTGCCAGCAGCTTAGCCGGGGGGGTCGCCTACAATGAGCAGTTCTTC. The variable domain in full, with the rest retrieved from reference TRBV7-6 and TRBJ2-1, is GAGVSQSPRYKVTKRGQDVALRCDPISGHVSLYWYRQALGQGPEFLTYFNYEAQQDKSGLPNDRFSAERPEGSISTLTIQRTEQRDSAMYRCASSLAGGVAYNEQFFGPGTRLTVL.

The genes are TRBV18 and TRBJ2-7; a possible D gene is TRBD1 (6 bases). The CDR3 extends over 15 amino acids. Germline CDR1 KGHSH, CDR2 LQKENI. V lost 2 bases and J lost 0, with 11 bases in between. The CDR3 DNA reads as TGTGCCAGCTCACCAACAGGGTCGAGCTCCTACGAGCAGTACTTC. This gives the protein CASSPTGSSSYEQYF.

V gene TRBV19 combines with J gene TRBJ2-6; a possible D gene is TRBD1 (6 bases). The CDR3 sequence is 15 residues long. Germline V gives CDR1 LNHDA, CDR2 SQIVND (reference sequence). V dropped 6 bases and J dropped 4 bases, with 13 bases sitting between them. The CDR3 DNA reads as TGTGCCAGTAGCGGCCTGGGGGCCGGGGCCAACGTCCTGACTTTC. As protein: CASSGLGAGANVLTF. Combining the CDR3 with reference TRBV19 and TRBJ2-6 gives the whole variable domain DGGITQSPKYLFRKEGQNVTLSCEQNLNHDAMYWYRQDPGQGLRLIYYSQIVNDFQKGDIAEGYSVSREKKESFPLTVTSAQKNPTAFYLCASSGLGAGANVLTFGAGSRLTVL.

In DNA form, the CDR3 reads TGCAGCGGTGGACAGGGGTCGATAGCTGAAGCTTTCTTT. This translates into CSGGQGSIAEAFF. The V gene is TRBV29-1, the J gene TRBJ1-1; TRBD1 matches at 9 bases. The J segment lost 6 bases and the V segment lost 7 bases, leaving 9 bases of the junction unmatched. This CDR3 has 13 amino acids. The germline gives CDR1 SQVTM, CDR2 ANQGSEA.

CDR3 nucleotide sequence: TGTGCCAGCAGCAGAGCGGGGTCTCCAGATACGCAGTATTTT. It encodes CASSRAGSPDTQYF. The gene calls are TRBV7-3 and TRBJ2-3, with 7 positions matching TRBD2. The CDR3 extends over 14 amino acids. Losses at the gene ends were 5 bases for V and 4 bases for J; bases not matched to a gene: 6. The V gene's germline CDR1 is SGHTA and CDR2 FQGTGA. Based on the CDR3 plus reference TRBV7-3 and TRBJ2-3, the full variable domain is GAGVSQTPSNKVTEKGKYVELRCDPISGHTALYWYRQSLGQGPEFLIYFQGTGAADDSGLPNDRFFAVRPEGSVSTLKIQRTERGDSAVYLCASSRAGSPDTQYFGPGTRLTVL.

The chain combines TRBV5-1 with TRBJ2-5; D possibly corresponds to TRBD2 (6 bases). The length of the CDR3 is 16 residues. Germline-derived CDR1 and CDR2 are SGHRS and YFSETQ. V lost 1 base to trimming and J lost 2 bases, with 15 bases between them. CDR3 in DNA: TGCGCCAGCAGCTTGCTAAGGCCGGCGGGGCAAGAGACCCAGTACTTC. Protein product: CASSLLRPAGQETQYF.

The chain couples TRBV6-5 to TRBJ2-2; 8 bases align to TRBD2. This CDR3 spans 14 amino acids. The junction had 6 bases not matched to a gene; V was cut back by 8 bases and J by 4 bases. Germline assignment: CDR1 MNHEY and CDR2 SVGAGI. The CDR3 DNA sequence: TGTGCCAGCCGGGGGGGGGCTGGCACCGGGGAGCTGTTTTTT. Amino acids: CASRGGAGTGELFF.

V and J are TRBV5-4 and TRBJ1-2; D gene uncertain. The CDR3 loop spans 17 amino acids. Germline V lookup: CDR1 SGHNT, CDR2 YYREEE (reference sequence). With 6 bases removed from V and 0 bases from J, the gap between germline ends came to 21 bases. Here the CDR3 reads CASTSTPQRAPNYGYTF. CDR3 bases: TGTGCCAGCACCTCCACCCCACAGAGAGCTCCTAACTATGGCTACACCTTC.

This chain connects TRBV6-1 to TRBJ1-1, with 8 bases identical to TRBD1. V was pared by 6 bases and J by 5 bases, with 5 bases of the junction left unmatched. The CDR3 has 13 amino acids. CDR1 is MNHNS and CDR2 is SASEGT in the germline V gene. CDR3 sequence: CASRGQGWTEAFF. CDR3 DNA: TGTGCCAGCAGAGGACAGGGTTGGACTGAAGCTTTCTTT.